Sequencing of this T cell receptor (beta chain) was carried out in a study of cytomegalovirus exposure and HLA in healthy donors (dated by TCRdb to about 2017). Describing the broader study: In an earlier analysis of approximately 640 of the donors, approximately 300 Gb of sequence data and 100 million or so unique TCR beta sequences from roughly 200 million T cells were reported. An early release that covered fewer than 750 HLA-typed donors contained approximately 300 gigabases of sequencing data and roughly 84 million unique TCR sequences. Among the approximately 420 genotyped donors, around 81% belonged to the genetic ancestry cluster associated with self-reported Caucasian donors. The aim of the study was to test whether cataloging public T cell receptors could identify signatures of past pathogen exposure. The T cell repertoires of 666 subjects were profiled by immunosequencing and related to cytomegalovirus serostatus. In addition to the first cohort of 500 to 850 subjects, a separate validation cohort of approximately 130 different subjects was used. To predict cytomegalovirus infection status, the study combined high-throughput TCR immunosequencing, statistical association of individual TCRs with disease status, and machine learning. To study patterns of TCR occurrence, a later analysis re-analyzed previously published TCR beta repertoires from 666 donors and added high-resolution HLA genotyping. In the later analysis, no new phenotypic data were used to find candidate immune exposures; instead, reliance was placed on TCR beta sequences and their occurrence across donors. To decide whether each TCR beta V gene segment behaved as functional or pseudogenic, an earlier analysis of approximately 590 of the donors relied on high-throughput TCR beta sequencing. Alongside the repertoire data, information on donor age, sex, ethnicity and CMV serostatus was compiled. Genome-wide SNP genotypes for about 65% of the roughly 670 donors were used in a later genetic analysis, which treated that subset as a discovery cohort. Every discovery cohort repertoire had been produced on one sequencing platform. HLA typing included class I and class II loci at four-digit resolution. Typing coverage varied by locus: 629-630 donors for A, B, C, DRB1 and DQB1; roughly 520 for DQA1; 606 for DPA1; approximately 450 for DPB1. Four or five DR-DQ haplotypes were treated as single units for association and clustering because of strong linkage in the cohort. On average, about 240,000 unique TCR beta nucleotide sequences were sequenced per donor among a few hundred genotyped donors of the cohort, with around 19% of those sequences being non-productive. The study at large found these results: A later analysis associated some 17,000 TCR beta sequences with specific HLA alleles at a false discovery rate of 0.05. Correlated functional status among segregating V segments might reflect linkage disequilibrium, but an unknown experimental factor could not be ruled out. A further reported finding was that TCR beta sequences accurately predicted the HLA-A and HLA-B alleles for most subjects in the first cohort. According to the authors, the approach could potentially be generalized to other disease states and immunological phenotypes. HLA typing was unavailable for some donors at each locus, so association tests used only the typed subset. According to a later analysis, most CMV-associated TCR beta chains appeared to be HLA-restricted, and the HLA associations seemed to be driven largely by CMV exposure. Several of the top co-occurrence clusters appeared to be linked to parvovirus B19, influenza, CMV and Epstein-Barr virus, according to a later analysis. CMV serostatus was the only immune exposure information available for the cohort. In this cohort, only TCR beta chains were sequenced, and detectable features were limited by the absence of alpha or paired-chain data. Because counts were too low, some 16 rarely observed V segments, including chromosome 9 orphons, were excluded from the earlier analysis of roughly 580 of the donors. In a later analysis, the rate of TCR association differed among HLA loci, with DRB1 alleles having the most associated TCRs and HLA-C alleles having the fewest. In vitro tests confirmed that a few of the cytomegalovirus-associated TCR beta chains recognize cytomegalovirus antigens. The sequencing pipeline was judged likely to have produced a cluster of highly shared sequence variants as a technical artifact. Across donors, most TCR sequences were observed very rarely, whereas some public TCRs were present in many individuals. In a later genetic analysis, fewer N-insertions in productive TCRs were reported among donors in an Asian-associated ancestry cluster than the approximately 670-donor mean. An association between a missense DCLRE1C variant and V-gene and J-gene trimming of TCR beta chains was found in a later genetic analysis and replicated in an independent cohort. The classifier was reported to diagnose cytomegalovirus status with high specificity and sensitivity in both the original cohort and the validation cohort. When HLA alleles, especially DR and DQ, strongly co-occurred, TCR associations were difficult to assign to individual alleles. Roughly uniform sequencing depth across donors was assumed in presence/absence analyses, although this assumption may not hold. In an earlier analysis of more than 500 of the donors, most TCR beta V segments appeared in productive rearrangements about 87% or about 30% of the time, broadly matching IMGT annotations. In a later analysis, HLA-associated TCR beta chains were found to be more clonally expanded and to have lower generation probabilities than equally common non-associated chains. The 87-base-pair reads could not distinguish some IMGT-functional V segments, including TRBV6-2 and TRBV6-3, so those segments were excluded. The study listed 150 to 200 TCR beta chains as associated with cytomegalovirus.

The cohort comprised around 690 healthy bone marrow donors. At the time of sampling, every cohort member was nominally healthy, though immune exposures that went unrecorded were likely present. The donor was CMV seronegative and was included in the group of 352 seronegative cohort members. Every donor gave a peripheral blood sample, and the peripheral blood mononuclear cells from that sample were used for TCR beta sequencing. The Qiagen DNeasy Blood Extraction Kit was used to extract genomic DNA from the blood cell samples. Comments on this clone: This clone's antigen is unknown. It has no much larger one-base neighbor in the sample; base qualities were not kept.

The protocol used for the library was the immunoSEQ multiplex PCR assay. For the multiplex PCR, a mixture combining 60 forward primers for TCR Vbeta segments and 13 reverse primers for TCR Jbeta segments was used. A multiplex PCR assay on genomic DNA amplified the CDR3 region of rearranged TCR beta genes. On the Illumina HiSeq System, the amplified TCR beta libraries were sequenced as 87-base-pair reads. The authors' pipeline ran thus. A later analysis counted tens of millions of unique TCR beta chains across the 690 or so repertoires, and some 11 million of these chains were shared by at least two donors. Raw reads were error-corrected and collapsed into unique sequences with a nearest-neighbor algorithm that merged closely related sequences to remove PCR and sequencing errors. Alignment of CDR3 sequences to IMGT reference sequences was used to assign V, D and J gene segments. For a sequence to be retained, a match of at least six nucleotides was required to both a V gene segment and a J gene segment. Rearrangements were called productive when the CDR3 lacked stop codons and stayed in frame with V and J; all others were non-productive. Following IMGT convention, CDR3 was defined as the stretch from the second conserved V-encoded cysteine up to the conserved J-encoded phenylalanine. In an earlier analysis of approximately 500 of the donors, sequences lacking an unambiguous match to a single V gene segment were excluded. In an earlier analysis of 587 of the donors, V segments were called functional above 56.7% productive rearrangements and were called segregating when the between-donor standard deviation exceeded 5%. A statistical classification framework was built to diagnose cytomegalovirus status from the catalog of TCR beta chain sequences. V and J gene assignment, in a later analysis, came from comparing TCR nucleotide sequences with IMGT/GENE-DB human TR gene sequences. Using the TCRdist pipeline, a later analysis assigned CDR3 sequences along with most-parsimonious VDJ recombination scenarios. In a later analysis, each TCR beta chain was defined by its CDR3 amino acid sequence together with its V-gene family, and reads without a unique V-gene family were excluded. As a way to deal with suspected cross-contamination and a sequencing artifact, a later analysis dropped nearly 600 nucleotide sequences that were highly shared and had low generation probability. For each public chain, a later analysis derived a clonal expansion index from normalized ranks of inferred template counts within each repertoire. In a later analysis, generation probabilities were computed with a VDJ recombination model fitted to out-of-frame rearrangements, and the resulting probabilities were checked against IGoR. Hypergeometric tests were used in a later analysis to score TCR-TCR, TCR-HLA and TCR-CMV co-occurrence, with a repertoire-size bias correction applied to the TCR pairs. False discovery rates were estimated in a later analysis by permuting HLA or CMV assignments 20 times. In a later analysis, co-occurring TCRs were grouped using DBSCAN, with TCRdist sequence similarity added in when clustering inside HLA-allele-positive subsets. Repertoires with fewer than 30,000 or more than 120,000 public chains were left out of co-occurrence clustering, as were about five repertoires with anomalous nucleotide sharing. TCRdb holds this immuneACCESS table with in-frame rearrangements only. Some clones are missing; in checked studies, unresolved V genes explain under half, and the rest has no known cause. For V, J and clone size, that table is used; D and trimming come from the DNA. The sample profile shows about 200,000 clones; 80% to 90% of them were found once. The leading ten clones occupy approximately 2.8% of the sample.

V is pared back by 0 bases and J by 0 bases, with 12 bases lying between the germline termini. The germline V gene encodes CDR1 LNHNV and CDR2 YYDKDF (reference sequence). The CDR3 contains 16 residues, cysteine and phenylalanine counted. The DNA shown is the 48-base CDR3, in frame from base 1. This clonotype originated in a man aged 30 to 39 in good health and CMV-seronegative. The sample was PBMCs. The chain is assembled from TRBV15 and TRBJ2-7, with an unclear D gene assignment. In nucleotide form, the sequence is TGTGCCACCAGCAGAGAATATCCCCAGAACTCCTACGAGCAGTACTTC. Its protein is CATSREYPQNSYEQYF. The reference TRBV15 and TRBJ2-7 proteins fill in what lies around the CDR3, so the full variable domain reads DAMVIQNPRYQVTQFGKPVTLSCSQTLNHNVMYWYQQKSSQAPKLLFHYYDKDFNNEADTPDNFQSRRPNTSFCFLDIRSPGLGDTAMYLCATSREYPQNSYEQYFGPGTRLTVT.